The source of this T cell receptor beta chain is a study of blood T cell repertoires in COVID-19. Turning to the study itself: There were acute and convalescent COVID-19 samples, and they came from the United States, Italy and Spain. Sources were T cells, B-cell-depleted T cells, or PBMCs; the material itself was cDNA or gDNA.

As handled by the study authors: Reference gene primer amplification yielded estimated nucleated cell counts. The repertoire was sequenced with immunoSEQ multiplex PCR; TCRdb's copy has only in-frame clones and lacks some. V, J and clone size reflect that table, while D and trimming were determined from the DNA. The table shows around 100,000 clones, with about nine tenths occurring only once. The ends lost 4 bases at V and 4 bases at J; junction bases unmatched: 4. The germline gives CDR1 SGHRS, CDR2 YFSETQ. The CDR3 length is 15 residues. The rearrangement links TRBV5-1 to TRBJ2-2, with 10 bases fitting TRBD2. The receptor comes from a man aged 35-49 years with acute or convalescent COVID-19. Sequenced material: peripheral blood. CDR3 coding DNA: TGCGCCAGCAGCCTAGCGGGAGCGCCCACCGGGGAGCTGTTTTTT. Its translation: CASSLAGAPTGELFF.